This T cell receptor beta chain originates from a study of CD8+ T cells in alopecia areata. Across the whole study: For the treated group, dosing was oral tofacitinib at 5 to 10 mg twice daily. General study points: It was observed that many expanded lesional clones persisted in scalp and blood during tofacitinib.

In each case, RNA was isolated and then reverse transcribed into cDNA as the sequencing template. Clones were sequenced by immunoSEQ multiplex PCR, and TCRdb holds only the in-frame ones, with some missing. The sample records roughly 100,000 clones, about nine tenths being singletons. CDR3 length: 14 amino acids. Losses at the gene ends were 0 bases for V and 4 bases for J; bases not matched to a gene: 4. Germline loops: CDR1 SQVTM, CDR2 ANQGSEA. Comments on this clone: What it binds is not known.

The treatment here: oral pan-JAK inhibitor, 5-10 mg twice daily. The gene calls are TRBV29-1 and TRBJ2-7; TRBD1 matches at 9 bases. The receptor was derived from a human donor with alopecia areata. Sequencing used CD8+ T cells sorted from blood, obtained at approximately week 30, from a patient treated with tofacitinib. The CDR3 DNA sequence: TGCAGCGTTGAAGATCCGGGACAGGGATACGAGCAGTACTTC. As protein: CSVEDPGQGYEQYF.